Listed below are T cell receptor beta chains from one sample, sequenced in a study of molecular identifiers for immune sequencing clone quantification. TCRdb called the PCR reads again in MiXCR, with one record for every CDR3 protein. The data hold about 500,000 distinct CDR3 sequences, with around a fifth observed a single time. Sequencing input: naive CD8+ T cells from blood, with Jurkat cell RNA spiked in. These receptors were obtained from a human donor in good health. Some libraries in this study had Jurkat cell RNA spiked in. Both conserved end residues are part of each CDR3. Fields, in order: J gene, V gene, clone size, CDR3 length, D gene, CDR3 DNA, CDR3 protein. D genes are given only for firm matches. Only some rows state a clone size, as once, few, many or a class for expanded clones.

J: TRBJ2-7
V: TRBV27
size: many
length: 14
D: TRBD1
DNA: TGTGCCAGCAGTTTTTCAGGGGGCTCCTACGAGCAGTACTTC
CDR3: CASSFSGGSYEQYF

J: TRBJ1-4
V: TRBV19
size: .
length: 11
D: .
DNA: TGTGCCAGTAGTATCGATGAAAAACTGTTTTTT
CDR3: CASSIDEKLFF

J: TRBJ2-5
V: TRBV18
size: many
length: 15
D: TRBD2
DNA: TGTGCCAGCTCCCTTAGCGGGGGGCGACAAGAGACCCAGTACTTC
CDR3: CASSLSGGRQETQYF

J: TRBJ1-1
V: TRBV18
size: few
length: 15
D: TRBD1
DNA: TGTGCCAGCTCACCACTAGAGACAGGGGCCACTGAAGCTTTCTTT
CDR3: CASSPLETGATEAFF

J: TRBJ1-1
V: TRBV3-1
size: many
length: 12
D: TRBD1
DNA: TGTGCCAGCAGCTTGGACAGGGATGAAGCTTTCTTT
CDR3: CASSLDRDEAFF

J: TRBJ1-5
V: TRBV7-8
size: many
length: 18
D: .
DNA: TGTGCCAGCAGCTTAGCCATAACAATGGACGGAGGGTATCAGCCCCAGCATTTT
CDR3: CASSLAITMDGGYQPQHF

J: TRBJ2-7
V: TRBV9
size: many
length: 15
D: TRBD2
DNA: TGTGCCAGCAGCGGGGGGACTAGCGGGGGATACGAGCAGTACTTC
CDR3: CASSGGTSGGYEQYF

J: TRBJ1-3
V: TRBV6-1
size: .
length: 14
D: .
DNA: TGTGCCAGCAGTGAACCAAGCTCTGGAAACACCATATATTTT
CDR3: CASSEPSSGNTIYF

J: TRBJ2-5
V: TRBV28
size: few
length: 18
D: TRBD2
DNA: TGTGCCAGCAGTTTACATCAACTAGCGGGAGCGACGCAAGAGACCCAGTACTTC
CDR3: CASSLHQLAGATQETQYF

J: TRBJ2-7
V: TRBV12-3/TRBV12-4
size: many
length: 14
D: .
DNA: TGTGCCAGCAGTTTAGCCAGGGCAAACTACGAGCAGTACTTC
CDR3: CASSLARANYEQYF

J: TRBJ2-3
V: TRBV13
size: many
length: 15
D: .
DNA: TGTGCCAGCAGTGGAGGGGCCGCAAGCACAGATACGCAGTATTTT
CDR3: CASSGGAASTDTQYF

J: TRBJ2-1
V: TRBV10-3
size: .
length: 17
D: TRBD1
DNA: TGTGCCATCAGTGAGTGGGAACCGGGACAGGAGTACACTGGGCAGTTCTTC
CDR3: CAISEWEPGQEYTGQFF